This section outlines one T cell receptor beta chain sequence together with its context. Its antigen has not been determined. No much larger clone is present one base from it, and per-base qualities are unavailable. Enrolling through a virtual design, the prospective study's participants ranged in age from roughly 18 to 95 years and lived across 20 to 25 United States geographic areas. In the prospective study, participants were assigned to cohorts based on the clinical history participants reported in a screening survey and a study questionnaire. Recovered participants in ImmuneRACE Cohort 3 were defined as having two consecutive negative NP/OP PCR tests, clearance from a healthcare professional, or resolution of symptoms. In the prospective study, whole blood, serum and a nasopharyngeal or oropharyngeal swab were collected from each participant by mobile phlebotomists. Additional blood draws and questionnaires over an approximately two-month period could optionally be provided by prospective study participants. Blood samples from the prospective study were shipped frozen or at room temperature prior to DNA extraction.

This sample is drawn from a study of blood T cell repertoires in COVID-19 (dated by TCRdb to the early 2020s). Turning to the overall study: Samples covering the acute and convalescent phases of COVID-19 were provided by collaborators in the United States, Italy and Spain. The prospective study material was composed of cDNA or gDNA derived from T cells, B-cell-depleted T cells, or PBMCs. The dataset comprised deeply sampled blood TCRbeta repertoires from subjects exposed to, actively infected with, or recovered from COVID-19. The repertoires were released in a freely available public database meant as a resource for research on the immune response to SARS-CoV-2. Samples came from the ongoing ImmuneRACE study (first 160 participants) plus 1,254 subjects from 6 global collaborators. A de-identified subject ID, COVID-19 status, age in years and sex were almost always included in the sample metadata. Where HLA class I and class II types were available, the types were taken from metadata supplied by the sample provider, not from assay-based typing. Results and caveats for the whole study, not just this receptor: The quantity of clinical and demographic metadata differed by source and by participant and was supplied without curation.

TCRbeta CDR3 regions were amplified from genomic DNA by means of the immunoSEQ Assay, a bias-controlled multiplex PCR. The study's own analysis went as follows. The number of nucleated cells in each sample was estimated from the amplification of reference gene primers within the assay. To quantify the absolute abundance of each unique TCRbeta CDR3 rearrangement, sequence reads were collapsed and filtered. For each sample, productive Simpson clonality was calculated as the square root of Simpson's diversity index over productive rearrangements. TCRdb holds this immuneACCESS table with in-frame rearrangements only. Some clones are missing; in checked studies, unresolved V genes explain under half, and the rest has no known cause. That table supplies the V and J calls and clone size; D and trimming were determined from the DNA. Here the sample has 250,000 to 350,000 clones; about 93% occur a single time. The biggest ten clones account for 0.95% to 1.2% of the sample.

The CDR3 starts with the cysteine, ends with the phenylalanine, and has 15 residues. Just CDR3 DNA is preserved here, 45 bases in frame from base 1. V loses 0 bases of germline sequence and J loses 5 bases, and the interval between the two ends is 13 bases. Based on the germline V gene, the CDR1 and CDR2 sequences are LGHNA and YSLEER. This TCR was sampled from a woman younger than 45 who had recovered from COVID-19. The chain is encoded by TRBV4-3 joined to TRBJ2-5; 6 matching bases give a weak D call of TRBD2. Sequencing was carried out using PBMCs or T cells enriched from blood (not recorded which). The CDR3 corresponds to CASSQDGRNGETQYF. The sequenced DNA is TGCGCCAGCAGCCAAGATGGGAGGAACGGGGAGACCCAGTACTTC.